These 26 T cell receptor beta chains originate from one sample sequenced in a study of molecular identifiers for immune sequencing clone quantification. TCRdb passed the PCR reads through MiXCR, listing each CDR3 protein once. The sample comprises under 600,000 distinct CDR3 sequences, around 21% of which are singletons, and around 0.84% rests with the top ten. The sequenced sample was naive CD8+ T cells from blood, with Jurkat cell RNA spiked in. Noted subset: FACS-sorted CD8+CD4-CCR7+CD45RA+ naive T cells. The receptors were sampled from a human donor in good health. Some libraries in this study had Jurkat cell RNA spiked in.

Comment on this clonotype: A much larger clone lies a single base off, so this may be a read error. This chain joins TRBV12-3 or TRBV12-4 and TRBJ1-1; D perhaps matches TRBD1 (6 bases). The CDR3 contains 15 residues. CDR3 DNA sequence: TGTGCCAGCAGTCCACCGGGAGGGGGGGTCACTGAAGCTCTCTTT. Its protein is CASSPPGGGVTEALF.

This clonotype appeared a few times. This chain joins TRBV19 and TRBJ2-7; D might be TRBD1 or TRBD2, each matching 5 bases. V lost 7 bases and J 0 bases, leaving 13 bases between the germline ends. The CDR3 runs 14 residues. The germline V gene has CDR1 LNHDA and CDR2 SQIVND (reference sequence). CDR3 sequence reads: CASTLGTGSYEQYF. The CDR3 coding sequence is TGTGCCAGTACCCTCGGGACCGGCTCCTACGAGCAGTACTTC.

This clonotype was counted between two and nine times. The chain has TRBV15 and TRBJ2-7; D is possibly TRBD1 (7 bases). CDR1 and CDR2 (germline): LNHNV, YYDKDF (reference sequence). CDR3 size: 13 residues. V was cut by 5 bases and J by 2 bases, with 10 bases left in between. CDR3 amino acids: CATSGGTAYEQYF. CDR3 DNA sequence: TGTGCCACCAGCGGCGGGACAGCCTACGAGCAGTACTTC.

This clonotype was counted at least ten times. The chain joins TRBV7-8 to TRBJ2-5; D not resolved. CDR1 is SGHVS, CDR2 FQNEAQ, per germline. Trimming removed 5 bases at V and 1 base at J, with 17 bases between. The CDR3 runs 16 residues. The CDR3 nucleotides read TGTGCCAGCAGCGCCTACGGAGTTACAATCCAAGAGACCCAGTACTTC. This encodes CASSAYGVTIQETQYF. The whole variable domain, filled in from reference TRBV7-8 and TRBJ2-5, reads GAGVSQSPRYKVAKRGQDVALRCDPISGHVSLFWYQQALGQGPEFLTYFQNEAQLDKSGLPSDRFFAERPEGSVSTLKIQRTQQEDSAVYLCASSAYGVTIQETQYFGPGTRLLVL.

The chain has TRBV19 and TRBJ2-3; 7 bases fit TRBD1. Germline loops: CDR1 LNHDA, CDR2 SQIVND (reference sequence). The CDR3 extends over 15 amino acids. Losses at the gene ends were 5 bases for V and 0 bases for J; bases not matched to a gene: 5. The CDR3 coding sequence is TGTGCCAGTAGTCTGACAGGGCCTAGCACAGATACGCAGTATTTT. This encodes CASSLTGPSTDTQYF.

Here the CDR3 reads CAWTPAAGNIQYF. CDR3 sequence (DNA): TGTGCCTGGACACCCGCAGCGGGAAACATTCAGTACTTC. This rearrangement joins TRBV30 to TRBJ2-4, with a weak D call TRBD2 (6 bases). Looked up from germline, CDR1 is GTSNPN and CDR2 is SVGIG (reference sequence). CDR3 length: 13 residues. V was shortened by 4 bases and J by 6 bases, with 13 bases between the two germline ends.

As concerns this clonotype: This may be a read error: a much more frequent sequence differs by one nucleotide. No conserved phenylalanine or tryptophan ends this CDR3, so it is likely a read error. The CDR3 sequence is CASSEGPEQYS. The DNA of the CDR3 is TGTGCCAGCAGTGAGGGTCCCGAGCAGTACTCC. The chain is built from TRBV6-6 and TRBJ2-7; D might be TRBD2 (5 bases). Germline assignment: CDR1 MNHNY and CDR2 SVGAGI (reference sequence). The CDR3 sequence is 11 residues long. The V end lost 5 bases, the J end lost 6 bases, and 8 bases lay between the germline ends.

This rearrangement joins TRBV19 to TRBJ2-7, with 7 bases aligning to TRBD1. Germline assignment: CDR1 LNHDA and CDR2 SQIVND (reference sequence). CDR3 length: 15 residues. With V trimmed by 5 bases and J by 2 bases, 9 bases remained unmatched. CDR3 loop: CASSFGATGTYEQYF. The CDR3 nucleotides are TGTGCCAGTAGTTTCGGAGCGACAGGGACCTACGAGCAGTACTTC.

This chain connects TRBV2 to TRBJ2-3; perhaps TRBD1 as D (6 bases). V lost 0 bases and J 3 bases, leaving 13 bases between the germline ends. CDR3 size: 16 residues. The germline gives CDR1 SNHLY, CDR2 FYNNEI. CDR3 sequence: CASSEAIRGWTDTQYF. Written as DNA, the CDR3 is TGTGCCAGCAGTGAAGCTATCAGGGGATGGACAGATACGCAGTATTTT.

This clonotype was observed at least ten times. This chain connects TRBV15 to TRBJ2-5, with unresolved D. Germline V gives CDR1 LNHNV, CDR2 YYDKDF (reference sequence). CDR3 length equals 13 residues. The V end was cut by 8 bases, the J end by 2 bases, with 12 bases between. CDR3 sequence reads: CATGSRLQETQYF. The CDR3 DNA is TGTGCCACCGGTTCTCGCCTACAAGAGACCCAGTACTTC. Variable domain in full (rest from reference TRBV15 and TRBJ2-5): DAMVIQNPRYQVTQFGKPVTLSCSQTLNHNVMYWYQQKSSQAPKLLFHYYDKDFNNEADTPDNFQSRRPNTSFCFLDIRSPGLGDTAMYLCATGSRLQETQYFGPGTRLLVL.

This clonotype was counted ten times or more. This sequence joins TRBV4-1 and TRBJ2-3; D is uncertain. The V gene's germline CDR1 is MGHRA and CDR2 YSYEKL. This CDR3 has 15 residues. Trimming took 5 bases from V and 2 from J, leaving 14 bases between them. The chain's CDR3 is CASSSGSFDTDTQYF. CDR3 nucleotide sequence: TGCGCCAGCAGCTCCGGCTCCTTTGACACAGATACGCAGTATTTT.

In this sample, this clonotype turned up a few times. This chain links TRBV4-2 with TRBJ1-2; no definite D call. Germline lookup yields CDR1 LGHNA and CDR2 YNFKEQ. The CDR3 runs to 15 residues. Trimming took 4 bases from V and 1 from J, leaving 13 bases between them. CDR3 sequence (DNA): TGTGCCAGCAGCCCCACCCGGACCGATAACTATGGCTACACCTTC. It codes for CASSPTRTDNYGYTF.

The chain is built from TRBV29-1 and TRBJ2-7; no reliable D call. V lost 7 bases and J lost 0, with 10 bases in between. This CDR3 is 12 amino acids long. The germline gives CDR1 SQVTM, CDR2 ANQGSEA. CDR3 protein: CSAHTSSYEQYF. As DNA, the CDR3 is TGCAGCGCTCACACGAGCTCCTACGAGCAGTACTTC.

This clonotype was seen a handful of times. V gene TRBV5-1 combines with J gene TRBJ2-1, with D possibly TRBD2 on 5 matching bases. V lost 4 bases and J 3 bases, leaving 11 bases between the germline ends. This CDR3 spans 14 amino acids. In germline, CDR1 is SGHRS, CDR2 YFSETQ. For the CDR3, the DNA is TGCGCCAGCAGCCAAACAACTAGCTACAATGAGCAGTTCTTC. Protein product: CASSQTTSYNEQFF.

This sequence joins TRBV13 and TRBJ2-7, with 7 bases matching TRBD2. V trimming: 0 bases; J trimming: 5 bases; junction bases outside the gene matches: 1. CDR3 length: 13 residues. Germline V gene data show CDR1 as PRHDT and CDR2 as FYEKMQ (reference sequence). The CDR3 nucleotides are TGTGCCAGCAGCTTAGGGGGGGGGGACGAGCAGTACTTC. This codes for CASSLGGGDEQYF. Full variable domain (missing parts from reference TRBV13 and TRBJ2-7): AAGVIQSPRHLIKEKRETATLKCYPIPRHDTVYWYQQGPGQDPQFLISFYEKMQSDKGSIPDRFSAQQFSDYHSELNMSSLELGDSALYFCASSLGGGDEQYFGPGTRLTVT.

This clonotype has a count of ten or more. The chain is built from TRBV5-1 and TRBJ2-3; 7 nucleotides line up with TRBD1. This CDR3 is built from 17 residues. Trimming at V came to 5 bases and at J to 0 bases, leaving 12 bases not matched to a gene. Germline CDR1 SGHRS, CDR2 YFSETQ. CDR3 protein: CASRIYIQGVSTDTQYF. The CDR3 DNA follows: TGCGCCAGCAGAATTTACATCCAGGGGGTCAGCACAGATACGCAGTATTTT.

About this clonotype: A clone one base away is much larger, so this may be a read error. The chain combines TRBV25-1 with TRBJ2-7, with D possibly being TRBD1 or TRBD2 (5 bases each). The CDR3 has 13 residues. CDR1 and CDR2 from the germline V gene are MGHDK and SYGVNS. V lost 10 bases to trimming and J lost 1 base, with 14 bases between them. The CDR3 nucleotides read TGTGCCACTCAGGGTAGCGCATCCTACGAGCAGTACTTC. This codes for CATQGSASYEQYF.

This clonotype was counted only a few times. The V gene is TRBV7-9, the J gene TRBJ2-3; D not resolved. Per the germline V gene, CDR1 is SEHNR and CDR2 is FQNEAQ (reference sequence). The CDR3 length is 16 residues. Trimming took 1 base from V and 3 from J, leaving 14 bases between them. In nucleotides, the CDR3 is TGTGCCAGCAGCTTAGATGAGAGAACAATGACAGATACGCAGTATTTT. Residues: CASSLDERTMTDTQYF.

This clonotype appeared a few times. The chain links TRBV6-2 or TRBV6-3 to TRBJ1-1; 9 nucleotides agree with TRBD1. This CDR3 is 17 amino acids long. Germline trimming cut 2 bases from V and 11 bases from J; bases unmatched to any gene: 18. CDR1 MNHEY and CDR2 SVGEGT come from the germline V gene. The CDR3 here is CASSYTLGGDRDVTAFF. The CDR3 region has the DNA TGTGCCAGCAGTTACACGTTGGGAGGGGACAGGGATGTCACGGCTTTCTTT.

This clonotype was counted many times. The J gene is TRBJ2-1, the V gene TRBV7-9; D is perhaps TRBD1 or TRBD2 (7 bases each). The CDR3 has 11 amino acids. Between the trimmed V and J ends, which lost 6 bases and 13 bases, there was a span of 13 bases. The germline V gene encodes CDR1 SEHNR and CDR2 FQNEAQ (reference sequence). CDR3 nucleotides: TGTGCCAGCAGAGCGGGACAGCCCCAGTTCTTC. It encodes CASRAGQPQFF.

The CDR3 nucleotides are TGTGCCAGCAGTCACCCCGGGACAGGGTCCTACGAGCAGTACTTC. Translating it yields CASSHPGTGSYEQYF. V and J are TRBV6-6 and TRBJ2-7; 9 bases match TRBD1. J gave up 1 base and V 5 bases, and 6 bases lay outside the gene matches. The germline CDR1 and CDR2 sequences are MNHNY and SVGAGI (reference sequence). This CDR3 is 15 amino acids long.

About this clonotype: A clone one base away is much larger, so this may be a read error. This chain joins TRBV5-6 and TRBJ2-1; D not resolved. Germline values: CDR1 SGHDT, CDR2 YYEEEE. Trimming shortened V by 7 bases and J by 2 bases, and 7 bases separated the two germline ends. The CDR3 sequence is 12 residues long. CDR3 DNA: TGTGCCAGCTGGTCGACCTACAATGAGCAGTTCTTC. Its translation: CASWSTYNEQFF.

In this sample, this clonotype turned up many times. The gene calls are TRBV24-1 and TRBJ2-2; D gene ambiguous. V was trimmed by 6 bases and J by 5 bases, leaving 9 bases between them. Per the germline V gene, CDR1 is KGHDR and CDR2 is SFDVKD. This CDR3 is built from 13 residues. The CDR3 DNA sequence: TGTGCCACCAGTCCTACGAGGACCGGGGAGCTGTTTTTT. It encodes CATSPTRTGELFF.

The V call is TRBV29-1, the J call TRBJ1-1; D unclear. The CDR3 consists of 13 residues. Germline loops: CDR1 SQVTM, CDR2 ANQGSEA. The V end was cut by 3 bases, the J end by 4 bases, with 12 bases between. The CDR3 spells CSVDEGSGTEAFF. For the CDR3, the DNA is TGCAGCGTTGATGAGGGCTCCGGCACTGAAGCTTTCTTT.

There are a few counts of this clonotype. The V and J genes are TRBV12-3 or TRBV12-4 and TRBJ1-5; the D is unclear. The CDR3 length is 14 residues. Trimming took off 3 bases at V and 7 bases at J, with 13 bases between the two ends. DNA for the CDR3: TGTGCCAGCAGTTTTCGGACGTCTGGACAGCCCCAGCATTTT. As protein: CASSFRTSGQPQHF.

The rearrangement joins TRBV18 to TRBJ2-1, with TRBD2 matching over 10 bases. CDR1 KGHSH and CDR2 LQKENI come from the germline V gene. The CDR3 is 18 amino acids. The V gene end was trimmed by 4 bases and the J gene end by 0 bases; junction bases not matched to a gene: 9. The CDR3: CASSLKAGGSISYNEQFF. The CDR3 DNA reads as TGTGCCAGCTCACTTAAAGCGGGAGGGTCGATCTCCTACAATGAGCAGTTCTTC.